The clone carrying this TCR beta chain was seen many times. No antigen is known for it. TCRdb independently ran MiXCR on the reads; one entry per CDR3 protein. The sample shows 250,000 to 300,000 distinct CDR3 sequences, roughly a fifth of them seen only once. This record belongs to a study of T cell repertoires in cytomegalovirus infection. Study overall: A matching HLA type, together with CMV infection, was signaled by public TCR beta signatures.

V shed 4 bases, J shed 2 bases, and the junction held 9 bases outside the gene matches. The germline CDR1 and CDR2 sequences are SGHVS and FQNEAQ. The CDR3 has 18 residues. This sample comprised cultured PBMCs, obtained from culture after CMV antigen stimulation. This TCR derives from a human donor in good health (CMV status not recorded). Some clones in this sample may be carry-over from other donors' samples. The rearrangement uses TRBV7-8 and TRBJ2-2; 11 nucleotides line up with TRBD2. Here the CDR3 DNA reads TGTGCCAGCAGCTCCTTACGCACTAGCGGGAGTAACACCGGGGAGCTGTTTTTT. Protein product: CASSSLRTSGSNTGELFF.